This T cell receptor beta chain was observed in a study of shared clonotypes between healthy human individuals. The method was immunoSEQ multiplex PCR; TCRdb's version includes in-frame clones alone and lacks a portion of them. The profile shows millions of clones, 90% to 95% of them singletons. Negatively enriched CD4+ T cells were divided by CD45RA into naive and memory. The ends were cut back, 4 bases at V and 0 bases at J, with 20 bases in the middle. CDR3 size: 18 residues. Germline CDR1 is SGHRS and CDR2 is YFSETQ. This clonotype was sampled from a man in his late teens or twenties in good health. Material for sequencing was naive CD4+ T cells sorted from blood. Subset specified: CD45RA+ positively selected. The rearrangement joins TRBV5-1 to TRBJ2-1, with D hard to call. CDR3 sequence (DNA): TGCGCCAGCAGCCGCGGCAAAGTGTCCCAGAGCTCCTACAATGAGCAGTTCTTC. It encodes CASSRGKVSQSSYNEQFF.